These 21 T cell receptor beta chains share one sample of origin, sequenced in a study of T cell repertoires in cytomegalovirus infection (dated by TCRdb to about 2019). Instrument on record: Illumina HiSeq 1500. TCRdb handled the public reads itself, with Q25 trimming in fastp and clone calling in MiXCR, and kept productive beta chains. Identical CDR3 protein sequences are pooled into one entry, listed with their most common genes and DNA. The sample table holds 85,000 to 130,000 distinct CDR3 sequences, of which less than 25% were seen once. The top ten clones comprise 35% to 50% of the sample. Specimen: CD8+ T cells from PBMCs. The receptor source for this set is a human donor in good health (CMV status not recorded). Some clones in this sample may be carry-over from other donors' samples.

This chain joins TRBV7-9 and TRBJ2-7; TRBD1 matches 8 bases. The V and J ends lost 2 bases and 2 bases, in that order; junction bases with no gene match: 5. Germline assignment: CDR1 SEHNR and CDR2 FQNEAQ (reference sequence). The CDR3 has 15 amino acids. CDR3 coding DNA: TGTGCCAGCAGCTTAAGAAAGACAGGGGCCTACGAGCAGTACTTC. It is translated as CASSLRKTGAYEQYF.

In its sample, this clonotype was seen a few times. The chain has TRBV4-3 and TRBJ2-1; a weak D match, TRBD2 (7 bases). With 4 bases removed from V and 8 bases from J, the gap between germline ends came to 12 bases. This CDR3 contains 13 residues. Germline V gives CDR1 LGHNA, CDR2 YSLEER. The CDR3 sequence: CASSPRGGDEQFF. For the CDR3, the DNA is TGCGCCAGCAGCCCCCGAGGGGGGGATGAGCAGTTCTTC.

The sample holds many counts of this clonotype. The chain recombines TRBV7-8 with TRBJ2-5, with D possibly being TRBD1 or TRBD2 (5 bases each). Germline CDR1 SGHVS, CDR2 FQNEAQ. The CDR3 spans 15 residues. The V end lost 1 base, the J end lost 0 bases, and 9 bases lay between the germline ends. The DNA for the CDR3 is TGTGCCAGCAGCTTAGGAGGGGTGTACCAAGAGACCCAGTACTTC. This sequence encodes CASSLGGVYQETQYF. The variable domain in full, completed from reference TRBV7-8 and TRBJ2-5, reads GAGVSQSPRYKVAKRGQDVALRCDPISGHVSLFWYQQALGQGPEFLTYFQNEAQLDKSGLPSDRFFAERPEGSVSTLKIQRTQQEDSAVYLCASSLGGVYQETQYFGPGTRLLVL.

There are a few counts of this clonotype. J is TRBJ1-3 and V is TRBV6-5; no firm D call. The CDR3 consists of 13 residues. From germline, CDR1 is MNHEY and CDR2 SVGAGI. The V gene lost 6 bases and the J gene lost 4 bases, with 10 bases spanning the gap. CDR3 loop: CASSSLLGNTIYF. CDR3 bases: TGTGCCAGCAGCTCCCTTTTGGGAAACACCATATATTTT.

This clonotype was seen many times. In nucleotides, the CDR3 is TGTGCCTGGAATTACGGACAGAACACTGAAGCTTTCTTT. Residues: CAWNYGQNTEAFF. The rearrangement joins TRBV30 to TRBJ1-1; possibly TRBD1 for D (5 bases). This CDR3 comprises 13 residues. V lost 4 bases and J 1 base, leaving 10 bases between the germline ends. CDR1 and CDR2 from the germline V gene are GTSNPN and SVGIG (reference sequence).

The chain links TRBV7-8 to TRBJ2-2; D could derive from TRBD1 or TRBD2 (5 bases each). CDR1 is SGHVS, CDR2 FQNEAQ, per germline. CDR3 length: 14 amino acids. Deletions cut 8 bases from V and 0 bases from J, with 10 bases between. The CDR3 region has the DNA TGTGCCAGCCCTGGGGGACCGAACACCGGGGAGCTGTTTTTT. Translating it yields CASPGGPNTGELFF. Looking up the rest from reference TRBV7-8 and TRBJ2-2 gives the full variable domain: GAGVSQSPRYKVAKRGQDVALRCDPISGHVSLFWYQQALGQGPEFLTYFQNEAQLDKSGLPSDRFFAERPEGSVSTLKIQRTQQEDSAVYLCASPGGPNTGELFFGEGSRLTVL.

This chain links TRBV12-3 or TRBV12-4 with TRBJ2-5; 8 bases line up with TRBD1. V lost 6 bases, J lost 3 bases, and 12 bases stayed unmatched. This CDR3 has 16 residues. This CDR3 is CASRDSGTGGKETQYF. CDR3 DNA sequence: TGTGCCAGCAGAGATTCCGGGACAGGCGGTAAAGAGACCCAGTACTTC.

J is TRBJ2-7 and V is TRBV19; unclear D gene. Looked up from germline, CDR1 is LNHDA and CDR2 is SQIVND (reference sequence). The CDR3 runs to 12 residues. The ends were cut back, 7 bases at V and 0 bases at J, with 7 bases in the middle. CDR3 sequence: CASTDPSYEQYF. CDR3 sequence (DNA): TGTGCCAGTACCGACCCCTCCTACGAGCAGTACTTC.

This clonotype was found a few times. The chain couples TRBV20-1 to TRBJ2-7; maybe TRBD2 (6 bases). CDR3 length: 14 residues. Trimming shortened V by 0 bases and J by 5 bases, and 14 bases separated the two germline ends. CDR1 is DFQATT and CDR2 is SNEGSKA in the germline V gene (reference sequence). The chain's CDR3 is CSARDLTGVDEQYF. CDR3 nucleotides: TGCAGTGCTAGAGATCTGACGGGAGTGGACGAGCAGTACTTC.

This rearrangement joins TRBV12-3 or TRBV12-4 to TRBJ1-3; D perhaps matches TRBD1 (5 bases). Trimming left V 3 bases short and J 2 bases short, with 11 bases between. The CDR3 runs 15 residues. The CDR3 nucleotides are TGTGCCAGCAGTTTTACGGGGGAAACTGGAAACACCATATATTTT. Encoded protein: CASSFTGETGNTIYF.

This clonotype was detected ten times or more. This rearrangement joins TRBV7-6 to TRBJ2-2; D remains unclear. The CDR3 consists of 16 residues. V lost 0 bases and J lost 4, with 12 bases in between. Germline-derived CDR1 and CDR2 are SGHVS and FNYEAQ. The CDR3 coding sequence is TGTGCCAGCAGCTTAGCACGAGTTCCTTCCACCGGGGAGCTGTTTTTT. It yields the protein CASSLARVPSTGELFF.

The gene calls are TRBV4-3 and TRBJ2-1, with TRBD2 matching over 8 bases. The CDR3 spans 17 residues. V shed 0 bases, J shed 2 bases, and the junction held 6 bases outside the gene matches. CDR1 and CDR2 (germline): LGHNA, YSLEER. CDR3 protein: CASSQDLGRGTYNEQFF. CDR3 bases: TGCGCCAGCAGCCAAGACCTCGGGAGGGGGACCTACAATGAGCAGTTCTTC.

V is TRBV15 and J is TRBJ2-7; TRBD2 agrees at 8 bases. V was clipped by 1 base and J by 5 bases; unmatched bases: 7. The CDR3 loop spans 15 amino acids. Germline V gene sequence: CDR1 LNHNV, CDR2 YYDKDF (reference sequence). CDR3 sequence: CATSRARGGGNEQYF. CDR3 bases: TGTGCCACCAGCAGAGCCCGGGGGGGGGGAAACGAGCAGTACTTC.

As concerns this clonotype: A junction end diverges from the germline sequence, so it may reflect a read error. The chain combines TRBV6-1 with TRBJ2-2, with a possible D match to TRBD2 (6 bases). The CDR3 totals 15 residues. The germline CDR1 and CDR2 sequences are MNHNS and SASEGT. The CDR3 DNA is TGTACCAGCAGTCCCGGGACTCCGAACACCGGGGAGCTGTTTTTT. Translating it yields CTSSPGTPNTGELFF.

This clonotype was seen a handful of times. The V gene is TRBV5-1, the J gene TRBJ2-7, with 8 bases matching TRBD1. CDR1 and CDR2 from the germline V gene are SGHRS and YFSETQ. The CDR3 runs 13 residues. The trim removed 5 bases at V and 6 bases at J, leaving 7 bases unmatched. The CDR3: CASREETGAEQYF. The CDR3 DNA is TGCGCCAGCAGGGAAGAGACAGGGGCCGAGCAGTACTTC.

This clonotype was detected many times. This rearrangement joins TRBV5-6 to TRBJ2-2; D ambiguous. This CDR3 has 16 residues. Between the trimmed V and J ends, which lost 0 bases and 4 bases, there was a span of 13 bases. Germline V lookup: CDR1 SGHDT, CDR2 YYEEEE. The DNA of the CDR3 is TGTGCCAGCAGCTTGGTCCTGACACACCCCACCGGGGAGCTGTTTTTT. Protein sequence: CASSLVLTHPTGELFF.

This clonotype was recorded at least ten times. V usage is TRBV9 and J usage is TRBJ2-3; TRBD1 or TRBD2 may be the D gene (5 bases each). Per germline, CDR1 SGDLS and CDR2 YYNGEE. The ends were cut back, 0 bases at V and 2 bases at J, with 10 bases in the middle. The CDR3 runs to 15 residues. CDR3 loop: CASSVDGDVTDTQYF. CDR3 DNA sequence: TGTGCCAGCAGCGTAGACGGGGACGTCACAGATACGCAGTATTTT.

The chain recombines TRBV7-4 with TRBJ1-5, with 8 nucleotides matching TRBD1. Trimming at V came to 0 bases and at J to 5 bases, leaving 0 bases not matched to a gene. Germline CDR1 is SGHVT and CDR2 is SQSDAQ. This CDR3 has 14 residues. CDR3 amino acids: CASSLATGDQPQHF. The CDR3 region has the DNA TGTGCCAGCAGCTTAGCGACAGGGGATCAGCCCCAGCATTTT.

The CDR3 coding sequence is TGTGCCAGCACCTCAGTAGGTCAGCCCCAGCATTTT. Translating it yields CASTSVGQPQHF. The chain couples TRBV28 to TRBJ1-5, with D hard to call. The CDR3 consists of 12 residues. Germline V CDR1 and CDR2: MDHEN, SYDVKM. V was trimmed by 7 bases and J by 6 bases, leaving 10 bases between them.

The sample holds many counts of this clonotype. V and J are TRBV28 and TRBJ1-1, with 10 nucleotides matching TRBD1. The germline V gene encodes CDR1 MDHEN and CDR2 SYDVKM. The CDR3 is 14 amino acids. The trim removed 6 bases at V and 4 bases at J, leaving 5 bases unmatched. The CDR3 region has the DNA TGTGCCAGCAGCCGGACAGGGGGGAGCACTGAAGCTTTCTTT. Its translation: CASSRTGGSTEAFF.

V gene TRBV7-9 combines with J gene TRBJ2-3, with 7 bases fitting TRBD2. The CDR3 is 17 residues long. J was trimmed by 2 bases and V by 5 bases; bases with no gene match: 13. From germline, CDR1 is SEHNR and CDR2 FQNEAQ (reference sequence). The CDR3 DNA reads TGTGCCAGCAGCCCTCGGGGTGCTGGGGGGGACACAGATACGCAGTATTTT. Translated, it gives CASSPRGAGGDTDTQYF.